This T cell receptor (beta chain) stems from a study of blood T cell repertoires in COVID-19 (dated by TCRdb to about 2020). Concerning the study at large: Collaborator samples came from the United States, Italy and Spain and covered acute and convalescent phases of COVID-19. The dataset comprised deeply sampled blood TCRbeta repertoires from subjects exposed to, actively infected with, or recovered from COVID-19. The prospective study material was composed of cDNA or gDNA derived from T cells, B-cell-depleted T cells, or PBMCs. Where available, HLA class I and class II types were obtained from metadata supplied by the sample provider rather than from assay-based typing. The samples were drawn from two sources: the first 160 participants of the ongoing ImmuneRACE study, and 1,000 to 1,500 subjects contributed by 6 global collaborators. Nearly every sample came with metadata listing a de-identified subject ID, COVID-19 status, age in years and sex. The repertoires were released in a freely available public database meant as a resource for research on the immune response to SARS-CoV-2.

Unmatched junction bases come to 2, with V trimmed by 6 bases and J by 8 bases. The germline V gene yields ENHRY for CDR1 and SYGVKD for CDR2. The CDR3 holds 12 amino acids from the cysteine to the phenylalanine. The CDR3 DNA has 36 bases and is translated from base 1. General conclusions and limits of the study: The quantity of clinical and demographic metadata differed by source and by participant and was supplied without curation.

The collaborating institutions used their own protocols to collect whole blood in K2EDTA tubes. For TCRbeta analysis, collaborator samples were shipped as frozen whole blood, as isolated PBMCs, or as DNA extracted from either sample type. Comments on this clone: Its antigen is currently not known. No per-base quality is available; no much larger clone lies one base away.

TCRbeta CDR3 regions were amplified from genomic DNA using the immunoSEQ Assay, a bias-controlled multiplex PCR. Under the source paper's analysis protocol: Nucleated cell counts per sample were estimated from amplification of reference gene primers within the assay. To quantify the absolute abundance of each unique TCRbeta CDR3 rearrangement, sequence reads were collapsed and filtered. For each sample, productive Simpson clonality was calculated as the square root of Simpson's diversity index across productive rearrangements. This is the immuneACCESS table as TCRdb keeps it, with only in-frame sequences that have V and J called. A part of the clones is gone; compared with another copy, unresolved V genes explain less than half, and the rest is unexplained. V, J and clone size are those of that table, while D and trimming were read from the DNA. Within this sample are roughly 110,000 clones, with about 93% of them counted one time only. Roughly 1.3% of the sample comes from the top ten.

The chain is made from TRBV10-3 and TRBJ2-1; TRBD2 aligns with 9 central bases. The clonotype comes from a woman aged 25 to 39 with acute or convalescent COVID-19. The source material was peripheral blood. The CDR3 loop reads CAISGLAYEQFF. DNA sequence: TGTGCCATCAGCGGACTAGCGTATGAGCAGTTCTTC.